Shown below are 32 T cell receptor beta chains from a single sample sequenced in a study of CD8+ T cells in alopecia areata. Isolated RNA was reverse transcribed into cDNA used as the sequencing template. The data were produced by immunoSEQ multiplex PCR, yet TCRdb's version contains in-frame clones alone and is incomplete. Of roughly 250,000 clones in the sample, 60% were seen once. Treatment defined: oral pan-JAK inhibitor, 5-10 mg twice daily. Sample: CD4+ T cells sorted from blood, taken at week 52, from a patient treated with tofacitinib. These TCRs come from a human donor with alopecia areata.

The rearrangement uses TRBV5-6 and TRBJ1-6; maybe TRBD1 (6 bases). This CDR3 comprises 14 residues. Germline V gene sequence: CDR1 SGHDT, CDR2 YYEEEE. V was cut by 3 bases and J by 8 bases, with 12 bases left in between. The CDR3 loop reads CASSSPGAYSPLHF. The DNA of the CDR3 is TGTGCCAGCAGCTCCCCAGGGGCCTATTCACCCCTCCACTTT. Using reference TRBV5-6 and TRBJ1-6 for the parts outside the CDR3, the full variable domain is DAGVTQSPTHLIKTRGQQVTLRCSPKSGHDTVSWYQQALGQGPQFIFQYYEEEERQRGNFPDRFSGHQFPNYSSELNVNALLLGDSALYLCASSSPGAYSPLHFGNGTRLTVT.

There are a few counts of this clone. This chain uses TRBV29-1 with TRBJ1-1; D call uncertain. Per the germline V gene, CDR1 is SQVTM and CDR2 is ANQGSEA. There are 11 residues in the CDR3. The V and J ends lost 4 bases and 6 bases respectively, with 9 bases between them. The chain's CDR3 is CSVGLLPEAFF. DNA for the CDR3: TGCAGCGTTGGTCTCCTTCCTGAAGCTTTCTTT.

The V and J genes are TRBV13 and TRBJ1-5; TRBD1 aligns across 7 bases. Looked up from germline, CDR1 is PRHDT and CDR2 is FYEKMQ (reference sequence). CDR3 length: 13 amino acids. The V segment lost 7 bases and the J segment 2 bases; nucleotides outside the gene matches: 2. The chain's CDR3 is CASTDRGNQPQHF. CDR3 DNA sequence: TGTGCCAGCACCGACAGGGGCAATCAGCCCCAGCATTTT.

This clone turned up a few times. This rearrangement joins TRBV7-2 to TRBJ2-5, with 14 bases identical to TRBD2. Germline loops: CDR1 SGHTA, CDR2 FQGNSA. The J segment lost 5 bases and the V segment lost 5 bases, leaving 10 bases of the junction unmatched. CDR3 length: 17 residues. CDR3 amino acids: CASSPGTSGGYLETQYF. The CDR3 DNA follows: TGTGCCAGCAGCCCGGGGACTAGCGGGGGATATCTGGAGACCCAGTACTTC.

The chain uses TRBV23-1 and TRBJ2-5; D is ambiguous. TRBV23-1 is assigned to the ORF class and has an uncertain function. Trimming pared 0 bases from V and 3 bases from J, leaving 11 bases between. The CDR3 has 15 residues. In nucleotides, the CDR3 is TGCGCCAGCAGTCAATCTTCGGCACACAAAGAGACCCAGTACTTC. Translating gives CASSQSSAHKETQYF.

The chain combines TRBV2 with TRBJ2-3; 7 nucleotides line up with TRBD2. V lost 4 bases and J lost 8; bases outside the gene matches: 9. The V gene's germline CDR1 is SNHLY and CDR2 FYNNEI. The CDR3 covers 14 residues. The CDR3 sequence is CASSAAGVGVTQYF. The DNA of the CDR3 is TGTGCCAGCAGTGCTGCGGGGGTAGGAGTTACGCAGTATTTT.

The chain uses TRBV27 and TRBJ1-2; a weak D match, TRBD1 (5 bases). V was clipped by 4 bases and J by 2 bases, with 14 bases between them. The CDR3 consists of 15 residues. The germline V gene encodes CDR1 MNHEY and CDR2 SMNVEV (reference sequence). The DNA of the CDR3 is TGTGCCAGCAGTTCCTCAGGGAATGGAAACTATGGCTACACCTTC. This translates into CASSSSGNGNYGYTF.

This clone showed up just a few times. The chain couples TRBV5-4 to TRBJ2-2; 7 nucleotides align to TRBD1. Germline V gene lookup returns CDR1 SGHNT and CDR2 YYREEE (reference sequence). V was pared by 4 bases and J by 4 bases, with 7 bases of the junction left unmatched. The CDR3 spans 15 residues. In DNA, the CDR3 is TGTGCCAGCAGCCCGACAGGGCATTTCACCGGGGAGCTGTTTTTT. Translation: CASSPTGHFTGELFF.

V gene TRBV5-6 combines with J gene TRBJ1-1; D might be TRBD1 (5 bases). In germline, CDR1 is SGHDT, CDR2 YYEEEE. There are 12 residues in the CDR3. Trimming pared 3 bases from V and 5 bases from J, leaving 8 bases between. CDR3 in DNA: TGTGCCAGCAGCTCCGCAGGGACTGAAGCTTTCTTT. The encoded protein is CASSSAGTEAFF.

This clone has a handful of counts. The gene calls are TRBV11-2 and TRBJ2-1, with a possible D match to TRBD2 (5 bases). Deletions cut 3 bases from V and 4 bases from J, with 13 bases between. The CDR3 sequence is 15 residues long. In germline, CDR1 is SGHAT, CDR2 FQNNGV. This CDR3 reads CASSFLAGGYNEQFF. CDR3 nucleotide sequence: TGTGCCAGCAGCTTTTTAGCTGGCGGGTACAATGAGCAGTTCTTC.

This clone has only one observation. At the DNA level, this CDR3 is encoded by other sequences in the same sample as well. This chain connects TRBV5-1 to TRBJ2-7; 8 bases map to TRBD1. V lost 4 bases to trimming and J lost 2 bases; unmatched junction nucleotides: 5. The length of the CDR3 is 14 residues. In germline, CDR1 is SGHRS, CDR2 YFSETQ. The CDR3 sequence: CASSPSTGAYEQYF. Written as DNA, the CDR3 is TGCGCCAGCAGCCCATCGACAGGGGCCTACGAGCAGTACTTC.

This clone was seen a handful of times. The chain recombines TRBV5-1 with TRBJ2-3; D may be TRBD1 (5 bases). The CDR3 loop spans 14 amino acids. Germline CDR1 reads SGHRS; CDR2 reads YFSETQ. Trimming shortened V by 0 bases and J by 1 base, and 6 bases separated the two germline ends. CDR3 loop: CASSLEGGTDTQYF. The CDR3 DNA reads as TGCGCCAGCAGCTTGGAAGGGGGCACAGATACGCAGTATTTT. Looking up the rest from reference TRBV5-1 and TRBJ2-3 gives the full variable domain: KAGVTQTPRYLIKTRGQQVTLSCSPISGHRSVSWYQQTPGQGLQFLFEYFSETQRNKGNFPGRFSGRQFSNSRSEMNVSTLELGDSALYLCASSLEGGTDTQYFGPGTRLTVL.

The chain links TRBV5-6 to TRBJ1-1, with D possibly being TRBD1 (6 bases). Germline values: CDR1 SGHDT, CDR2 YYEEEE. The CDR3 contains 14 residues. V was shortened by 5 bases and J by 2 bases, with 13 bases between the two germline ends. CDR3 residues: CASSYREENTEAFF. In DNA form, the CDR3 reads TGTGCCAGCAGTTACAGGGAGGAAAACACTGAAGCTTTCTTT. Complete variable domain (other parts from reference TRBV5-6 and TRBJ1-1): DAGVTQSPTHLIKTRGQQVTLRCSPKSGHDTVSWYQQALGQGPQFIFQYYEEEERQRGNFPDRFSGHQFPNYSSELNVNALLLGDSALYLCASSYREENTEAFFGQGTRLTVV.

This clone was seen a handful of times. J is TRBJ1-1 and V is TRBV19; no clear D gene. V was cut by 7 bases and J by 5 bases, with 14 bases left in between. Germline V gives CDR1 LNHDA, CDR2 SQIVND (reference sequence). There are 13 residues in the CDR3. The CDR3 nucleotides read TGTGCCAGTATTCTAAGGGTTGGAACTGAAGCTTTCTTT. As protein: CASILRVGTEAFF. Combining the CDR3 with reference TRBV19 and TRBJ1-1 gives the whole variable domain DGGITQSPKYLFRKEGQNVTLSCEQNLNHDAMYWYRQDPGQGLRLIYYSQIVNDFQKGDIAEGYSVSREKKESFPLTVTSAQKNPTAFYLCASILRVGTEAFFGQGTRLTVV.

The chain combines TRBV6-1 with TRBJ2-3; a weak D match, TRBD2 (5 bases). In germline, CDR1 is MNHNS, CDR2 SASEGT. This CDR3 spans 15 amino acids. Trimming took off 3 bases at V and 0 bases at J, with 10 bases between the two ends. The CDR3 coding sequence is TGTGCCAGCAGTGACCAGCGGCTAAGCACAGATACGCAGTATTTT. The encoded protein is CASSDQRLSTDTQYF.

V is TRBV5-1 and J is TRBJ2-5; no definite D call. Trimming removed 2 bases from V and 4 bases from J, with 3 bases in between. The CDR3 spans 11 residues. Germline assignment: CDR1 SGHRS and CDR2 YFSETQ. CDR3 bases: TGCGCCAGCAGCTTACTAGAGACCCAGTACTTC. Its translation: CASSLLETQYF. The variable domain in full, with the rest retrieved from reference TRBV5-1 and TRBJ2-5, is KAGVTQTPRYLIKTRGQQVTLSCSPISGHRSVSWYQQTPGQGLQFLFEYFSETQRNKGNFPGRFSGRQFSNSRSEMNVSTLELGDSALYLCASSLLETQYFGPGTRLLVL.

The chain employs TRBV30 and TRBJ2-7, with TRBD2 matching 7 bases. In germline, CDR1 is GTSNPN, CDR2 SVGIG (reference sequence). The CDR3 has 15 amino acids. Trimming removed 5 bases from V and 3 bases from J; junction bases left unmatched: 13. CDR3 nucleotides: TGTGCCTGGGAGACTTCTAGCGGCCCTTACTACGAGCAGTACTTC. This translates into CAWETSSGPYYEQYF.

The chain joins TRBV5-1 to TRBJ2-7, with TRBD2 matching 7 bases. CDR3 size: 12 residues. Germline V CDR1 and CDR2: SGHRS, YFSETQ. After removal of 7 bases from V and 3 bases from J, the junction contained 4 bases not matched to a gene. The CDR3 protein is CASAGLDYEQYF. The CDR3 DNA follows: TGCGCCAGCGCCGGACTAGACTACGAGCAGTACTTC.

This rearrangement joins TRBV7-2 to TRBJ2-5, with 8 bases identical to TRBD2. CDR3 length: 15 residues. V was clipped by 5 bases and J by 5 bases; unmatched bases: 10. Germline V gives CDR1 SGHTA, CDR2 FQGNSA. The CDR3 region is CASSPSGGPTETQYF. The DNA of the CDR3 is TGTGCCAGCAGCCCGAGCGGGGGCCCCACTGAGACCCAGTACTTC.

CDR3 loop: CASRGDGNSPLHF. The CDR3 coding sequence is TGTGCCAGCAGAGGGGACGGGAATTCACCCCTCCACTTT. The gene calls are TRBV2 and TRBJ1-6; D might be TRBD1 (5 bases). Trimming shortened V by 6 bases and J by 7 bases, and 10 bases separated the two germline ends. Germline V gives CDR1 SNHLY, CDR2 FYNNEI. CDR3 length: 13 residues. The full variable domain, rest sourced from reference TRBV2 and TRBJ1-6, is EPEVTQTPSHQVTQMGQEVILRCVPISNHLYFYWYRQILGQKVEFLVSFYNNEISEKSEIFDDQFSVERPDGSNFTLKIRSTKLEDSAMYFCASRGDGNSPLHFGNGTRLTVT.

The genes are TRBV4-2 and TRBJ2-7, with D possibly being TRBD1 (5 bases). Trimming pared 2 bases from V and 6 bases from J, leaving 8 bases between. Germline V gene lookup returns CDR1 LGHNA and CDR2 YNFKEQ. CDR3 length equals 12 residues. The chain's CDR3 is CASSQQGAEQYF. CDR3 bases: TGTGCCAGCAGCCAACAGGGCGCCGAGCAGTACTTC.

This clone was observed a handful of times. The chain has TRBV10-3 and TRBJ2-3; no definite D call. Germline CDR1 ENHRY, CDR2 SYGVKD. Between the trimmed V and J ends, which lost 6 bases and 6 bases, there was a span of 7 bases. The CDR3 length is 11 residues. The CDR3: CAIRAWDTQYF. The CDR3 DNA is TGTGCCATCAGGGCTTGGGATACGCAGTATTTT.

The genes are TRBV5-1 and TRBJ2-7, with D perhaps matching TRBD1 or TRBD2 (5 bases each). V shed 5 bases and J shed 3 bases, with 15 bases lying between them. CDR1 SGHRS and CDR2 YFSETQ come from the germline V gene. The CDR3 has 14 amino acids. This CDR3 is CASRGRDGNYEQYF. The CDR3 DNA is TGCGCCAGCAGAGGAAGGGACGGCAACTACGAGCAGTACTTC.

This clone was seen only a few times. The J gene is TRBJ2-7, the V gene TRBV5-6, with D tentatively TRBD1 (5 bases). Germline assignment: CDR1 SGHDT and CDR2 YYEEEE. The CDR3 loop spans 15 amino acids. V lost 3 bases, J lost 4 bases, and 17 bases lay in between. The DNA for the CDR3 is TGTGCCAGCAGCTGGGTAAAAGGGGCTCTGTACGAGCAGTACTTC. Amino acids: CASSWVKGALYEQYF.

The chain recombines TRBV4-3 with TRBJ2-2; 8 bases agree with TRBD1. This CDR3 spans 16 amino acids. Losses at the gene ends were 4 bases for V and 4 bases for J; bases not matched to a gene: 8. Germline values: CDR1 LGHNA, CDR2 YSLEER. CDR3 loop: CASSLHTGQGTGELFF. CDR3 nucleotide sequence: TGCGCCAGCAGCCTTCATACCGGACAGGGCACCGGGGAGCTGTTTTTT.

The chain couples TRBV6-5 to TRBJ1-2, with D unresolved. The V end lost 5 bases, the J end lost 6 bases, and 16 bases lay between the germline ends. This CDR3 has 14 amino acids. Germline V gene lookup returns CDR1 MNHEY and CDR2 SVGAGI. DNA for the CDR3: TGTGCCAGCAGTGACCTGGGGAATTTGGATGGCTACACCTTC. Translating it yields CASSDLGNLDGYTF.

The V call is TRBV29-1, the J call TRBJ1-3; D perhaps matches TRBD1 (5 bases). Trimming stripped 7 bases from V and 2 bases from J, with 18 bases between. The germline gives CDR1 SQVTM, CDR2 ANQGSEA. This CDR3 is 15 amino acids long. The CDR3 reads CSAAGGRSAGNTIYF. The CDR3 nucleotides are TGCAGCGCCGCCGGGGGGAGGAGTGCTGGAAACACCATATATTTT.

The chain uses TRBV18 and TRBJ1-5, with D perhaps matching TRBD1 (5 bases). The CDR3 length is 15 residues. Trimming left V 6 bases short and J 7 bases short, with 19 bases between. CDR1 is KGHSH, CDR2 LQKENI, per germline. CDR3 DNA: TGTGCCAGCTCCCCAGGGTCGGGGTCCGAGCAGCCCCAGCATTTT. This sequence encodes CASSPGSGSEQPQHF.

This clone turned up a few times. The V gene is TRBV23-1, the J gene TRBJ1-1; D remains ambiguous. TRBV23-1 is placed among ORFs of uncertain function. Trimming removed 0 bases at V and 1 base at J, with 9 bases between. This CDR3 is 15 amino acids long. CDR3 amino acids: CASSQSSHQNTEAFF. The DNA for the CDR3 is TGCGCCAGCAGTCAATCAAGTCATCAGAACACTGAAGCTTTCTTT.

V and J are TRBV7-2 and TRBJ2-1; no firm D call. Trimming shortened V by 5 bases and J by 6 bases, and 5 bases separated the two germline ends. Germline CDR1 and CDR2: SGHTA and FQGNSA. The CDR3 loop spans 11 amino acids. CDR3 sequence reads: CASSPANEQFF. The CDR3, as DNA: TGTGCCAGCAGCCCGGCCAATGAGCAGTTCTTC.

The V gene is TRBV6-5, the J gene TRBJ1-6; D unclear. Deletions cut 6 bases from V and 6 bases from J, with 9 bases between. This CDR3 contains 13 residues. Germline V gene sequence: CDR1 MNHEY, CDR2 SVGAGI. This CDR3 reads CASRRRSNSPLHF. The DNA of the CDR3 is TGTGCCAGCAGGCGTCGGTCTAATTCACCCCTCCACTTT.

The rearrangement links TRBV5-1 to TRBJ2-5; D is unclear. Germline CDR1 SGHRS, CDR2 YFSETQ. This CDR3 has 13 residues. Trimming pared 6 bases from V and 3 bases from J, leaving 12 bases between. DNA of the CDR3: TGCGCCAGCACAAGGACCCTAAAAGAGACCCAGTACTTC. Protein product: CASTRTLKETQYF.